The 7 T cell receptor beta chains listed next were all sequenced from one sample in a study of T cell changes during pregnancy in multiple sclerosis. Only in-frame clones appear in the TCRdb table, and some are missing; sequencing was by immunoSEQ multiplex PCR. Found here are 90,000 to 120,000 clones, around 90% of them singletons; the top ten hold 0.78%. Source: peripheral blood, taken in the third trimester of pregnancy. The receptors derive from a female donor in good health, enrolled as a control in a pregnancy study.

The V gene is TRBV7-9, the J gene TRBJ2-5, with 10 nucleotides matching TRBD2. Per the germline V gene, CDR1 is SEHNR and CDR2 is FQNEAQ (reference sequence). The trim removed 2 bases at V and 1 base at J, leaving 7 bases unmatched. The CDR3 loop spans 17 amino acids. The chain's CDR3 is CASSLSSERGGQETQYF. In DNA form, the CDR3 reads TGTGCCAGCAGCTTATCTTCAGAGCGGGGGGGCCAAGAGACCCAGTACTTC.

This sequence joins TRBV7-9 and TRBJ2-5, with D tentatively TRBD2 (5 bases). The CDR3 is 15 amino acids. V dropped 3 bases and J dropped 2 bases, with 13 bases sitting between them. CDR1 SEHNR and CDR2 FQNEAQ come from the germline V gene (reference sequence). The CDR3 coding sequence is TGTGCCAGCAGCTTCCCCGGGATTTCTCAAGAGACCCAGTACTTC. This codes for CASSFPGISQETQYF.

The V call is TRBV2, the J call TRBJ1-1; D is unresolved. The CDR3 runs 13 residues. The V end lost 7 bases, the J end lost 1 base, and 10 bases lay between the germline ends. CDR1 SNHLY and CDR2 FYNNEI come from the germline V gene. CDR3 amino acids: CASKNNRNTEAFF. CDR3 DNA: TGTGCCAGCAAAAACAACAGGAACACTGAAGCTTTCTTT.

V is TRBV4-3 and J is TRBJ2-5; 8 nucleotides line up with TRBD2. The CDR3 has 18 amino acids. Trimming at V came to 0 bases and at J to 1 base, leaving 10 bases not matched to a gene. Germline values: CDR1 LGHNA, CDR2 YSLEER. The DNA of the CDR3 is TGCGCCAGCAGCCAAGAGAAGGCGGCGGGGGGCTTCCAAGAGACCCAGTACTTC. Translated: CASSQEKAAGGFQETQYF.

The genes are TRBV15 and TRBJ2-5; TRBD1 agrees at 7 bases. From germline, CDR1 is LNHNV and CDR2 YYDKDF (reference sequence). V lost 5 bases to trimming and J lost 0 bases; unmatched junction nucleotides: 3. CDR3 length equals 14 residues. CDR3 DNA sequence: TGTGCCACCAGCCAGACAGGGTACCAAGAGACCCAGTACTTC. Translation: CATSQTGYQETQYF. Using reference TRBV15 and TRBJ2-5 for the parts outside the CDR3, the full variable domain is DAMVIQNPRYQVTQFGKPVTLSCSQTLNHNVMYWYQQKSSQAPKLLFHYYDKDFNNEADTPDNFQSRRPNTSFCFLDIRSPGLGDTAMYLCATSQTGYQETQYFGPGTRLLVL.

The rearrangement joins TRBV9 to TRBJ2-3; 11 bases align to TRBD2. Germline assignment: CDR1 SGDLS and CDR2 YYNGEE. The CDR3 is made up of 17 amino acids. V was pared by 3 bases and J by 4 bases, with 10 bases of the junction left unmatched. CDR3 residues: CASSGNSGGAGADTQYF. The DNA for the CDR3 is TGTGCCAGCAGCGGAAATAGCGGGGGGGCCGGGGCAGATACGCAGTATTTT. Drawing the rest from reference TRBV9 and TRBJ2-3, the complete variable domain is DSGVTQTPKHLITATGQRVTLRCSPRSGDLSVYWYQQSLDQGLQFLIQYYNGEERAKGNILERFSAQQFPDLHSELNLSSLELGDSALYFCASSGNSGGAGADTQYFGPGTRLTVL.

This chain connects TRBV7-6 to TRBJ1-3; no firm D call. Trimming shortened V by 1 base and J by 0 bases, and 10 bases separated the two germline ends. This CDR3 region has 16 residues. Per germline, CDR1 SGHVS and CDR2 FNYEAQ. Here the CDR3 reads CASSLGRERSGNTIYF. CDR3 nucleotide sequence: TGTGCCAGCAGCTTAGGCCGGGAACGCTCTGGAAACACCATATATTTT.